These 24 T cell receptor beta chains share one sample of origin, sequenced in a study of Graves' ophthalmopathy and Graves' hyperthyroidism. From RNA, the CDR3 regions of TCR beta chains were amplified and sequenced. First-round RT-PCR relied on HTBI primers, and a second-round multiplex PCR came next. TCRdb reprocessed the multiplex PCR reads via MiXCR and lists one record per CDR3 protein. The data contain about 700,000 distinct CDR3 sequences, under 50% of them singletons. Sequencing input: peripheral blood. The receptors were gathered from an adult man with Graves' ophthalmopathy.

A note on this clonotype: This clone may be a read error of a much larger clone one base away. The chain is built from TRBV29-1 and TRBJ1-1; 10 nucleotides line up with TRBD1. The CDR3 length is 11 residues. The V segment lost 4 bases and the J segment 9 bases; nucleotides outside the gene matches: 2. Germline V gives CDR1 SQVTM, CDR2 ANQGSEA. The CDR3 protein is CSVAGQGKAFF. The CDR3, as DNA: TGCAGCGTTGCGGGACAGGGGAAAGCTTTCTTT.

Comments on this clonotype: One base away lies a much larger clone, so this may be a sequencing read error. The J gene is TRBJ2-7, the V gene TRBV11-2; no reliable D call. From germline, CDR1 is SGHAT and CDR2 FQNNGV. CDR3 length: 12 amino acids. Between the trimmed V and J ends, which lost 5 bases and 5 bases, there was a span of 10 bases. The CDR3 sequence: CASSPPNNEQYF. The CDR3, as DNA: TGTGCCAGCAGCCCCCCTAATAACGAGCAGTACTTC.

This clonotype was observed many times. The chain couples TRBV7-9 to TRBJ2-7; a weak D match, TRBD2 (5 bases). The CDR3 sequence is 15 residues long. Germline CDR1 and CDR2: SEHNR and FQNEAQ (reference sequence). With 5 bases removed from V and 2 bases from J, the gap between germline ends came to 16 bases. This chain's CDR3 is CASSPPNREPYEQYF. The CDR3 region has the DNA TGTGCCAGCAGCCCCCCCAATAGGGAGCCCTACGAGCAGTACTTC.

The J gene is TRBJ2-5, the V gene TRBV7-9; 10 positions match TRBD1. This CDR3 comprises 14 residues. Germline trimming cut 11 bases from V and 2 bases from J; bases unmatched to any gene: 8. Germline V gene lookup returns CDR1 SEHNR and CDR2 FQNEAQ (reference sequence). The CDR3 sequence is CAWDPGQGQETQYF. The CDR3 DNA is TGTGCCTGGGACCCGGGACAGGGGCAAGAGACCCAGTACTTC.

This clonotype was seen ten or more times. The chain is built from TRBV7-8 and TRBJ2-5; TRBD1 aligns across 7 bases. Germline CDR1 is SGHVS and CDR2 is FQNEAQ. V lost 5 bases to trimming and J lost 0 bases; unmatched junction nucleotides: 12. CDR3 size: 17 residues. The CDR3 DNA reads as TGTGCCAGCAGCCGTACCTCGGGGACAGCCAACCAAGAGACCCAGTACTTC. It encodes CASSRTSGTANQETQYF.

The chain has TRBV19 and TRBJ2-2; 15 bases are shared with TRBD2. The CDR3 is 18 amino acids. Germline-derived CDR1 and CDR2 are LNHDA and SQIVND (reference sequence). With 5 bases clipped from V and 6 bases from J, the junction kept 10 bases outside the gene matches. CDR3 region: CASSSRTSGRAGAGELFF. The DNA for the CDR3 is TGTGCCAGTAGTTCCAGGACTAGCGGGAGGGCCGGAGCCGGGGAGCTGTTTTTT.

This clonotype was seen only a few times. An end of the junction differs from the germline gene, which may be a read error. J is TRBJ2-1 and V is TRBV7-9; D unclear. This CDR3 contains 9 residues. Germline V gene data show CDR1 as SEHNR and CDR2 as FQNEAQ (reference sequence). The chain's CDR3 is CASSTPWVF. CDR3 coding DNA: TGTGCCAGCAGCACTCCATGGGTCTTC.

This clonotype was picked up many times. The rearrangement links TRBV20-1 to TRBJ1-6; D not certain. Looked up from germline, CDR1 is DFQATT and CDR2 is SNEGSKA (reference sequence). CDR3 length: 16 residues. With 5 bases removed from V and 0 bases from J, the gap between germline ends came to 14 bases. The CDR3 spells CSAADLESSYNSPLHF. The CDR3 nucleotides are TGCAGTGCTGCCGATCTGGAGAGCTCCTATAATTCACCCCTCCACTTT.

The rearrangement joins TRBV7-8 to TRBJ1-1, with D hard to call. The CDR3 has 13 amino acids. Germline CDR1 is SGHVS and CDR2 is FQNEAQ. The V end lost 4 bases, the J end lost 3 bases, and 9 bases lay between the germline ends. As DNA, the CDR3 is TGTGCCAGCAGCTCGACTCGAGACACTGAAGCTTTCTTT. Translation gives CASSSTRDTEAFF.

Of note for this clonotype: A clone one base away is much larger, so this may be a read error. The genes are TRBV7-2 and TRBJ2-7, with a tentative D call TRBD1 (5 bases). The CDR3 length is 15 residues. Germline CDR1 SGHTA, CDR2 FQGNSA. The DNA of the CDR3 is TGTGCCAGCAGCGACCGACAGAGACCCTCCCACGAGCAGTACTTC. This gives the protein CASSDRQRPSHEQYF.

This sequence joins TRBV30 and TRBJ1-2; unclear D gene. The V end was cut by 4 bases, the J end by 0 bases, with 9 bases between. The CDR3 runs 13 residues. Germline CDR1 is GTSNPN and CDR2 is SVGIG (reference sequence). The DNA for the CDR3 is TGTGCCTGGATGTCAGAGGCTAACTATGGCTACACCTTC. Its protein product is CAWMSEANYGYTF.

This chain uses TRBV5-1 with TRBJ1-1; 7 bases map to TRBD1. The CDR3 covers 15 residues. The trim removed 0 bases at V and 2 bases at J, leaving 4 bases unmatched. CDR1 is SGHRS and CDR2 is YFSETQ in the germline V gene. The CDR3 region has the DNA TGCGCCAGCAGCTTGGAGGGACAGCCCAACACTGAAGCTTTCTTT. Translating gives CASSLEGQPNTEAFF.

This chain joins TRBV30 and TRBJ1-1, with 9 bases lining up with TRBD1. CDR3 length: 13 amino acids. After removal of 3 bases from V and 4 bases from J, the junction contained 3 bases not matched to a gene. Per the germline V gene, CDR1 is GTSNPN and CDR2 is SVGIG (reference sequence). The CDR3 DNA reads TGTGCCTGGAGACGGACAGGGGCCACTGAAGCTTTCTTT. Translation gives CAWRRTGATEAFF. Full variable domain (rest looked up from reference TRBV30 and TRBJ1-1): SQTIHQWPATLVQPVGSPLSLECTVEGTSNPNLYWYRQAAGRGLQLLFYSVGIGQISSEVPQNLSASRPQDRQFILSSKKLLLSDSGFYLCAWRRTGATEAFFGQGTRLTVV.

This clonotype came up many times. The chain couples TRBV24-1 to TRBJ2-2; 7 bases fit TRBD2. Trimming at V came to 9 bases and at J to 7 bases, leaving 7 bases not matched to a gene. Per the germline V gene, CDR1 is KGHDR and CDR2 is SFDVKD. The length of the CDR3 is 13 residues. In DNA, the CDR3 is TGTGCCACCCGGGGAGGGGCGCGCGGGGAGCTGTTTTTT. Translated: CATRGGARGELFF.

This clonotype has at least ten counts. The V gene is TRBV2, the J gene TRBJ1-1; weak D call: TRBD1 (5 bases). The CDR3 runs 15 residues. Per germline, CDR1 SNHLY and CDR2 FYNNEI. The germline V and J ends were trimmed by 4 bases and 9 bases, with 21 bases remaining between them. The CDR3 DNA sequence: TGTGCCAGCAGTGGATCATCAAACAAAGGGGAAAAAGCTTTCTTT. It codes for CASSGSSNKGEKAFF.

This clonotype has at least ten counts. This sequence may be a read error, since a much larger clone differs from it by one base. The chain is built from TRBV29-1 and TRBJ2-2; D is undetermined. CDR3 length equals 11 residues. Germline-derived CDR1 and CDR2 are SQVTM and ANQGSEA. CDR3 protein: CSVEHTRELFF. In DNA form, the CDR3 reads TGCAGCGTTGAACACACCAGGGAGCTGTTTTTT.

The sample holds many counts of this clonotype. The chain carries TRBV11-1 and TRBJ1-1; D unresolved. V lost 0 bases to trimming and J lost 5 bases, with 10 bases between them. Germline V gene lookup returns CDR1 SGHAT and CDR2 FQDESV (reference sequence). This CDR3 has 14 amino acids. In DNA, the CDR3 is TGTGCCAGCAGCTTAGCAGAAGTCTCAACTGAAGCTTTCTTT. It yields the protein CASSLAEVSTEAFF.

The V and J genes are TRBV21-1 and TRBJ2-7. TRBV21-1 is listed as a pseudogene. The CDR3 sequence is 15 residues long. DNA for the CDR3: TGTGCCAGCAGCACCTTTCGGGCATATAGGTACGAGCAGTACTTC. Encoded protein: CASSTFRAYRYEQYF.

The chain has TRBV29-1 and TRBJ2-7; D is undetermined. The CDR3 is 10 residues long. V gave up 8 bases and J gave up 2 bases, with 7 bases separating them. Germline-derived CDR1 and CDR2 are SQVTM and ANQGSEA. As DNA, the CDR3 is TGCAGCTTTATCCCCTACGAGCAGTACTTC. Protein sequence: CSFIPYEQYF.

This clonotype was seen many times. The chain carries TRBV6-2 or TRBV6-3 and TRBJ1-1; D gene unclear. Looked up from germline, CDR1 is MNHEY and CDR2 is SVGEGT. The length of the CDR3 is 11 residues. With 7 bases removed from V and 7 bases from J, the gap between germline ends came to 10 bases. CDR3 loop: CASTGVGEAFF. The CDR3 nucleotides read TGTGCCAGCACCGGTGTGGGTGAAGCTTTCTTT.

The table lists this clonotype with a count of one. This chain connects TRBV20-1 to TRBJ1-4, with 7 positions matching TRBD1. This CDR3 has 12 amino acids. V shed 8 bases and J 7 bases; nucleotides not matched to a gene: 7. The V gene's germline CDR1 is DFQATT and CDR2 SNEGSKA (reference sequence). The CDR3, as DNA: TGCAGTCCCGGACAGGCGCCTGAAAAACTGTTTTTT. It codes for CSPGQAPEKLFF.

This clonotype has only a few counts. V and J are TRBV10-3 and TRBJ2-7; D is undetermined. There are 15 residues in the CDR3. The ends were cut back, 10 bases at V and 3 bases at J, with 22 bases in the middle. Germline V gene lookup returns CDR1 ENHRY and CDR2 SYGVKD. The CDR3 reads CASKQGPSGNYEQYF. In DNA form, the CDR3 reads TGTGCCAGCAAACAAGGGCCTTCAGGTAACTACGAGCAGTACTTC.

CDR3 protein: CASRSVGTSGYTF. The CDR3 region has the DNA TGTGCCAGTAGGAGTGTCGGGACAAGTGGCTACACCTTC. This chain uses TRBV19 with TRBJ1-2; D perhaps matches TRBD1 (6 bases). The CDR3 loop spans 13 amino acids. With 6 bases removed from V and 7 bases from J, the gap between germline ends came to 15 bases. CDR1 LNHDA and CDR2 SQIVND come from the germline V gene (reference sequence). The variable domain in full, with the rest retrieved from reference TRBV19 and TRBJ1-2, is DGGITQSPKYLFRKEGQNVTLSCEQNLNHDAMYWYRQDPGQGLRLIYYSQIVNDFQKGDIAEGYSVSREKKESFPLTVTSAQKNPTAFYLCASRSVGTSGYTFGSGTRLTVV.

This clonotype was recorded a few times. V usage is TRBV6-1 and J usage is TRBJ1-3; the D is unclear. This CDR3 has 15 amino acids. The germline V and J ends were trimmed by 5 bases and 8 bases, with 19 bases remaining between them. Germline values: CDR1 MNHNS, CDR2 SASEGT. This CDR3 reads CASSTTETPTDTIYF. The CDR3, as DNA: TGTGCCAGCAGTACGACTGAGACTCCAACGGACACCATATATTTT.